This entry features one T cell receptor beta chain sequence. Its specificity is not known. This sample is part of a study of T cells in localized non-small cell lung cancer. Study outcomes and limitations: Uninvolved adjacent lung showed higher T cell clonality than tumor.

Profiling relied on immunoSEQ multiplex PCR, and the TCRdb table lists in-frame clones only, not all of them. The sample holds some 49,000 clones, around 81% seen once. This CDR3 has 17 amino acids. CDR1 is SGDLS and CDR2 is YYNGEE in the germline V gene. J lost 1 base, V lost 4 bases, and 6 bases had no gene match. The TCR sequence derives from a man aged 40-75 years with stage III lung adenocarcinoma. The chain has TRBV9 and TRBJ2-2, with 11 bases aligning to TRBD1. The starting material was peripheral blood mononuclear cells, obtained before any cancer treatment. CDR3 in amino acids: CASSSHGTGGNTGELFF. The CDR3 region has the DNA TGTGCCAGCAGCTCGCATGGGACAGGGGGGAACACCGGGGAGCTGTTTTTT.